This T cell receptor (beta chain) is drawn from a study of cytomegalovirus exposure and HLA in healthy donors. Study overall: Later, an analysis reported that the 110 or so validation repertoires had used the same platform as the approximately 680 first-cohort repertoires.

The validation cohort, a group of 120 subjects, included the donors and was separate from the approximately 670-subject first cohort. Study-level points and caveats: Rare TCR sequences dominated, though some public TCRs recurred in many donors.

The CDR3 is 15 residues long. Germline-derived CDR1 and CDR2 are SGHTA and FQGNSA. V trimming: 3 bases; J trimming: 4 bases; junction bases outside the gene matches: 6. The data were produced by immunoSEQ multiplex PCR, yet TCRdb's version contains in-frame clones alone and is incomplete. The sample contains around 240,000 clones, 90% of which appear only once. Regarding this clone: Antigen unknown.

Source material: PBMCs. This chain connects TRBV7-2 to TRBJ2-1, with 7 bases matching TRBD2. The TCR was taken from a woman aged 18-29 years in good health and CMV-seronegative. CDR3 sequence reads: CASSFQAGGYNEQFF. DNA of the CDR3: TGTGCCAGCAGCTTTCAGGCCGGGGGGTACAATGAGCAGTTCTTC.